What follows describes a single T cell receptor beta chain. Per the germline V gene, CDR1 is ENHRY and CDR2 is SYGVKD. The CDR3 is 14 amino acids. Trimming shortened V by 0 bases and J by 4 bases, and 9 bases separated the two germline ends. The data derive from a study of blood T cell repertoires in COVID-19. Looking at the study overall: Samples taken during acute and convalescent COVID-19 were collected in the United States, Italy and Spain. Sample material is recorded as cDNA or gDNA derived from T cells, B-cell-depleted T cells, or PBMCs.

Original data processing: It was from reference gene primer amplification that nucleated cell counts were estimated. The repertoire was sequenced with immunoSEQ multiplex PCR; TCRdb's copy has only in-frame clones and lacks some. From that table come the V and J calls and clone size; the DNA was used to work out D and trimming. The sample comprises 250,000 to 350,000 clones, around 90% of which are singletons, and about 2.2% rests with the top ten. The sample taken for sequencing was peripheral blood. This sequence was found in a woman in her forties or fifties who had recovered from COVID-19. V gene TRBV10-3 combines with J gene TRBJ1-2; D is unclear. The DNA of the CDR3 is TGTGCCATCAGTGAGTCCCCGGAGGGCTATGGCTACACCTTC. This gives the protein CAISESPEGYGYTF.